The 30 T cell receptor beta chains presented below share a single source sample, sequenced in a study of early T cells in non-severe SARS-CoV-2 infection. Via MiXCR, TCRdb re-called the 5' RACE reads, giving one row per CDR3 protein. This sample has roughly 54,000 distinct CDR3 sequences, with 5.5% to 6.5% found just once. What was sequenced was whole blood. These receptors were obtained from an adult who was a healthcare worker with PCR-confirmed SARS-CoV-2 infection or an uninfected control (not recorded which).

CDR3 in DNA: TGCAGCGTTGGGGCAGGCACAGATACGCAGTATTTT. It translates to CSVGAGTDTQYF. This chain joins TRBV29-1 and TRBJ2-3; D gene uncertain. Germline CDR1 SQVTM, CDR2 ANQGSEA. The ends were cut back, 4 bases at V and 1 base at J, with 6 bases in the middle. The CDR3 consists of 12 residues.

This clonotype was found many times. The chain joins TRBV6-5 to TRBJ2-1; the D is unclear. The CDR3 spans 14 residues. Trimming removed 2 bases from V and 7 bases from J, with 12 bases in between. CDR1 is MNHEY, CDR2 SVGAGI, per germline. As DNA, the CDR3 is TGTGCCAGCAGTTACGGAGACATTCTGAATGAGCAGTTCTTC. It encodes CASSYGDILNEQFF.

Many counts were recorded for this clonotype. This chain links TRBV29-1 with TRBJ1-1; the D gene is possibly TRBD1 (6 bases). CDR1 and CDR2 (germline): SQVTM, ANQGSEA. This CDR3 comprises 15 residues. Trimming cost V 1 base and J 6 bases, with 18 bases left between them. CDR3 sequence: CSVEVLGRGFAEAFF. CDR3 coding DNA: TGCAGCGTTGAAGTGTTGGGCAGGGGATTTGCTGAAGCTTTCTTT. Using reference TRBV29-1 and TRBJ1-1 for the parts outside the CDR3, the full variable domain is SAVISQKPSRDICQRGTSLTIQCQVDSQVTMMFWYRQQPGQSLTLIATANQGSEATYESGFVIDKFPISRPNLTFSTLTVSNMSPEDSSIYLCSVEVLGRGFAEAFFGQGTRLTVV.

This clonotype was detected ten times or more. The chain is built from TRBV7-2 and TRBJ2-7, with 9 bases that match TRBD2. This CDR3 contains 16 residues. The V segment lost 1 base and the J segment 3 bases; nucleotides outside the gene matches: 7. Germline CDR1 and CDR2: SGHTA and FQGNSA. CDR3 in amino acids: CASSLGRRGGLYEQYF. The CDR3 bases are TGTGCCAGCAGCTTAGGAAGGCGGGGGGGCCTCTACGAGCAGTACTTC. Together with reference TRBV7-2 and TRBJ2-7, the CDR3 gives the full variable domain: GAGVSQSPSNKVTEKGKDVELRCDPISGHTALYWYRQSLGQGLEFLIYFQGNSAPDKSGLPSDRFSAERTGGSVSTLTIQRTQQEDSAVYLCASSLGRRGGLYEQYFGPGTRLTVT.

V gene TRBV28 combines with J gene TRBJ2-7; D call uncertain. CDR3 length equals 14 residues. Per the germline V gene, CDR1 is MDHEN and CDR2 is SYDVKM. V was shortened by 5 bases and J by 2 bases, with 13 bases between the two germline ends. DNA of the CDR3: TGTGCCAGCAGTCCGGGCGGACCAACCTACGAGCAGTACTTC. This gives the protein CASSPGGPTYEQYF.

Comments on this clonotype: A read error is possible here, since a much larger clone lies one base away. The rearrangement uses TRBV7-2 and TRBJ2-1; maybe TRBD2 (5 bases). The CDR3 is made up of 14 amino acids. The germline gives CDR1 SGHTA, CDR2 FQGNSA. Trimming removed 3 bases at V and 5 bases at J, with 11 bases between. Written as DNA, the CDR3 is TGTGCCAGCAGCTTGCACGGGATTGACAATGAGCAGTTCTTC. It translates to CASSLHGIDNEQFF.

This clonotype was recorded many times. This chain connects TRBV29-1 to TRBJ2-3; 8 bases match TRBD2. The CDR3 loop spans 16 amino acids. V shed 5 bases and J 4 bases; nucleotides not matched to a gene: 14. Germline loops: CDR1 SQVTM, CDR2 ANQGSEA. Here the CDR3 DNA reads TGCAGCGTTCACTCCAAGCCGGCTAGCGGGCCAGATACGCAGTATTTT. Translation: CSVHSKPASGPDTQYF.

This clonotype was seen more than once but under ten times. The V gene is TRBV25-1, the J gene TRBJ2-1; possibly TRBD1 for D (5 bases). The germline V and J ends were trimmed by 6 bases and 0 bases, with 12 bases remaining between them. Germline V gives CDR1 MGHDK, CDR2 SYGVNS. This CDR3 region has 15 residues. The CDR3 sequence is CASSGLRGSYNEQFF. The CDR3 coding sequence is TGTGCCAGCAGCGGCCTAAGGGGCTCCTACAATGAGCAGTTCTTC.

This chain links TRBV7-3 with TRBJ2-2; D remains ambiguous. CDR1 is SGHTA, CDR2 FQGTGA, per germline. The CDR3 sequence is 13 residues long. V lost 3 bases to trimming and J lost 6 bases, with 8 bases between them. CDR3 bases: TGTGCCAGCAGCTTGGTTCATCCCGGGGAGCTGTTTTTT. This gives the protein CASSLVHPGELFF.

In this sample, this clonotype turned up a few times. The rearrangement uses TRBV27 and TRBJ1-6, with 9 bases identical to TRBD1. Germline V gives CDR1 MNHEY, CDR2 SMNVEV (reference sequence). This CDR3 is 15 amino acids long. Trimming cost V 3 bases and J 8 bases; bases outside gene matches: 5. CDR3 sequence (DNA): TGTGCCAGCAGTTTGGTCCGGACAGGGGATTCACCCCTCCACTTT. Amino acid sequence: CASSLVRTGDSPLHF.

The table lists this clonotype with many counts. The CDR3 sequence is CASSMRGAGELFF. CDR3 DNA sequence: TGTGCCAGCAGCATGCGGGGGGCCGGGGAGCTGTTTTTT. The J gene is TRBJ2-2, the V gene TRBV5-8; the match to TRBD2 covers 8 bases. This CDR3 comprises 13 residues. Looked up from germline, CDR1 is SGHTS and CDR2 is YDEGEE. Germline trimming cut 4 bases from V and 6 bases from J; bases unmatched to any gene: 2.

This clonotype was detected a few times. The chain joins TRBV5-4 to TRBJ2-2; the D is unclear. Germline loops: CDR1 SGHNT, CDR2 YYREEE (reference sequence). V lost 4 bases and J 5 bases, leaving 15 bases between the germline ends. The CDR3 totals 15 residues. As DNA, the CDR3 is TGTGCCAGCAGCGGGATGAGTAAGAGAACCGGGGAGCTGTTTTTT. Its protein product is CASSGMSKRTGELFF.

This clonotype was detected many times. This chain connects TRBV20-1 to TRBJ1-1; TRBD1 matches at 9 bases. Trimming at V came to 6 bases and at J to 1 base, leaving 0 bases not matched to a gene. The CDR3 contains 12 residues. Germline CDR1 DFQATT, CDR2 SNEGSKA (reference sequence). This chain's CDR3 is CSAGQGNTEAFF. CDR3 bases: TGCAGTGCGGGACAGGGGAACACTGAAGCTTTCTTT.

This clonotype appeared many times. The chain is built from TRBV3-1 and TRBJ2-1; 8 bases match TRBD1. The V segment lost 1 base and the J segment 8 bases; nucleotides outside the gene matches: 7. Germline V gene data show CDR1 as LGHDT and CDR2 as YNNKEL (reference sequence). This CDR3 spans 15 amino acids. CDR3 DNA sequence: TGTGCCAGCAGCCAAGCACCCGGACAGGGTCATGAGCAGTTCTTC. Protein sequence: CASSQAPGQGHEQFF.

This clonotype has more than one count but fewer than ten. As DNA, the CDR3 is TGCAGTGCTAGAGAAGACAGCGTGGTCGATGAGCAGTTCTTC. Protein: CSAREDSVVDEQFF. The chain recombines TRBV20-1 with TRBJ2-1; D may be TRBD1 (5 bases). The CDR3 spans 14 residues. Trimming cost V 0 bases and J 8 bases, with 14 bases left between them. CDR1 and CDR2 from the germline V gene are DFQATT and SNEGSKA (reference sequence).

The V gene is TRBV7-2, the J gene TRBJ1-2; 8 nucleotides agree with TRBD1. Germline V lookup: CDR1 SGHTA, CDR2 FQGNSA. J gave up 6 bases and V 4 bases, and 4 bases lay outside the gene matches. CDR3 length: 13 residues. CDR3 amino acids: CASSSGQGHGYTF. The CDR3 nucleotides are TGTGCCAGCAGCTCCGGACAGGGCCATGGCTACACCTTC.

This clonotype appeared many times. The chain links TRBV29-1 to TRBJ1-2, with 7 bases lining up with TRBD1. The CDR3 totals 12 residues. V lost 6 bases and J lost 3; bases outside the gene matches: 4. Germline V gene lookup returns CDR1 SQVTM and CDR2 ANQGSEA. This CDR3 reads CSVKTGDYGYTF. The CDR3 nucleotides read TGCAGCGTAAAAACAGGGGACTATGGCTACACCTTC.

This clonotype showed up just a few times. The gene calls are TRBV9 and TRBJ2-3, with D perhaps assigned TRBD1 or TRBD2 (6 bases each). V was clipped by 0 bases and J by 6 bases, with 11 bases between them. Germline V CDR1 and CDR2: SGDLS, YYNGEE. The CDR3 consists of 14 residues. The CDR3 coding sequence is TGTGCCAGCAGCGTAGTGGGGGGCTGGGATACGCAGTATTTT. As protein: CASSVVGGWDTQYF.

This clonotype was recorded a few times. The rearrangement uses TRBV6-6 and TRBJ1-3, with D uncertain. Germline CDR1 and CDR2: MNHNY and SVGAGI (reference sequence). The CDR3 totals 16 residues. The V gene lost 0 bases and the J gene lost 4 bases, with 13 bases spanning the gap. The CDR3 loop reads CASSYSGEFGGNTIYF. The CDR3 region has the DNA TGTGCCAGCAGTTACTCCGGGGAATTCGGCGGAAACACCATATATTTT.

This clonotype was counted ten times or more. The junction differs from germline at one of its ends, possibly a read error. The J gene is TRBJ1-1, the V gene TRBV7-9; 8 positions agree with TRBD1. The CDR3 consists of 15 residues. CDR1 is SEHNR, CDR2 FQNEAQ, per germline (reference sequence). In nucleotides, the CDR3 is TGTGCCAGCAGCGGATACGGGACAGGCGCCCCTGAGGCTTTCTTT. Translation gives CASSGYGTGAPEAFF.

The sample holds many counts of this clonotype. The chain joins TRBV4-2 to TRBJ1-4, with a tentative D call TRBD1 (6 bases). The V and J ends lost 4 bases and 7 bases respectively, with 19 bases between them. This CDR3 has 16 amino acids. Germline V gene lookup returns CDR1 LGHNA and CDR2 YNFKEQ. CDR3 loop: CASSPTGGTTGEKLFF. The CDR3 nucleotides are TGTGCCAGCAGCCCCACCGGGGGGACAACAGGTGAAAAACTGTTTTTT.

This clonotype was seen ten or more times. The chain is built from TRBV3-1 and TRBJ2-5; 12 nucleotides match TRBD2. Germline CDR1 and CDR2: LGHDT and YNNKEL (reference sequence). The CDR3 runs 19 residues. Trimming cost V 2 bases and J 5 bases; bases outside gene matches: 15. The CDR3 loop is CASSQSLRTSGEKGETQYF. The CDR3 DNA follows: TGTGCCAGCAGCCAATCTTTGAGGACTAGCGGGGAAAAAGGCGAGACCCAGTACTTC.

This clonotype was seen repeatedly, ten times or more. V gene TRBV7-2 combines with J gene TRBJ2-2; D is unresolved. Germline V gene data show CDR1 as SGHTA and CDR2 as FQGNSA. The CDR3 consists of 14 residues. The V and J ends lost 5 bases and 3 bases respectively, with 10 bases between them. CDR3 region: CASSAKLHTGELFF. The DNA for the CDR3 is TGTGCCAGCAGCGCCAAACTCCACACCGGGGAGCTGTTTTTT. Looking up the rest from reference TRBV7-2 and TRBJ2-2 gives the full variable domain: GAGVSQSPSNKVTEKGKDVELRCDPISGHTALYWYRQSLGQGLEFLIYFQGNSAPDKSGLPSDRFSAERTGGSVSTLTIQRTQQEDSAVYLCASSAKLHTGELFFGEGSRLTVL.

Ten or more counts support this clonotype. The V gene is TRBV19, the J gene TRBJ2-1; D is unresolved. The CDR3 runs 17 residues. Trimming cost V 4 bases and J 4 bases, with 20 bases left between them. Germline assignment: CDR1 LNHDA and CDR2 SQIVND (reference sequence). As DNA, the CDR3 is TGTGCCAGTAGTACCTTCTCAGACCATGAGCTTTACAATGAGCAGTTCTTC. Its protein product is CASSTFSDHELYNEQFF.

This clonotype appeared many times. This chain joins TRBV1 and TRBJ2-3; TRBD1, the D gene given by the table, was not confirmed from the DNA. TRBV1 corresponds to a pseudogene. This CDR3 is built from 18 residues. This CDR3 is CTSTSRGIAGGGEDTQYF. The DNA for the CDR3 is TGCACCAGCACCTCCAGAGGGATAGCGGGGGGCGGGGAAGATACGCAGTATTTT.

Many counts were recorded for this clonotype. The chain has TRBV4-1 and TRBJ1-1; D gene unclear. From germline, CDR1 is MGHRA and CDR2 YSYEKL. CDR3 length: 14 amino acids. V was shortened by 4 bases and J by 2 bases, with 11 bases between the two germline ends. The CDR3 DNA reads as TGCGCCAGCAGCCTTAGGATCGGCAACACTGAAGCTTTCTTT. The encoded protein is CASSLRIGNTEAFF.

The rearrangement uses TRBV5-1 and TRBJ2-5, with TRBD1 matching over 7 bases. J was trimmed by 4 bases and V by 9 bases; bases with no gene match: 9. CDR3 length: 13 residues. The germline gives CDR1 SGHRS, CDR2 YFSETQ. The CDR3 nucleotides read TGCGCCACCGGAAGGGGGCCCGGAGAGACCCAGTACTTC. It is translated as CATGRGPGETQYF.

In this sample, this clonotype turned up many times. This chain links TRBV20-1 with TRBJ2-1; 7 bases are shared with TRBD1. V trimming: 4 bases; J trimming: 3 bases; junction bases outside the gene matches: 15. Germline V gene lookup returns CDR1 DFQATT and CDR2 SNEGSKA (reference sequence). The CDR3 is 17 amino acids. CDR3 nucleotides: TGCAGTGCTAAAGGATGGCTGCCAGGGGGTGACTACAATGAGCAGTTCTTC. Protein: CSAKGWLPGGDYNEQFF.

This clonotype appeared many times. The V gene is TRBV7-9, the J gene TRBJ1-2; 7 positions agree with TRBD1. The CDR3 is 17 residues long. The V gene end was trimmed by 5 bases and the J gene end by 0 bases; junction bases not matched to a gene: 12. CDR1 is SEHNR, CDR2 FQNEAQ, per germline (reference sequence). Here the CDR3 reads CASSQGQSIAANYGYTF. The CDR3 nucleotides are TGTGCCAGCAGCCAGGGACAGAGCATAGCGGCTAACTATGGCTACACCTTC.

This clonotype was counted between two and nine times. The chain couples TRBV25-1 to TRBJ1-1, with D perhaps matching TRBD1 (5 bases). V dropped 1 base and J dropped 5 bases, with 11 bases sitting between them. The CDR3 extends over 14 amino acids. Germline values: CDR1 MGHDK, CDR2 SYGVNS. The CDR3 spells CASSEWGVGTEAFF. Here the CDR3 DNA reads TGTGCCAGCAGTGAATGGGGGGTAGGGACTGAAGCTTTCTTT.